Presented here are 19 T cell receptor beta chains from one specimen sequenced in a study of CD8+ T cells in alopecia areata. RNA extraction was followed by reverse transcription into cDNA, which acted as the sequencing template. The table came from immunoSEQ multiplex PCR; TCRdb's copy has only in-frame clones and leaves some out. The table lists under 300,000 clones, approximately 61% of them singletons. The source was CD4+ T cells sorted from blood, collected at week 0. The receptors here all came from a human donor with alopecia areata.

The rearrangement joins TRBV29-1 to TRBJ1-2; TRBD1 agrees at 10 bases. CDR3 size: 14 residues. J was trimmed by 4 bases and V by 6 bases; bases with no gene match: 8. CDR1 is SQVTM and CDR2 is ANQGSEA in the germline V gene. The CDR3 DNA sequence: TGCAGCGTCAATAGGGACAGGGGATCCTATGGCTACACCTTC. It specifies CSVNRDRGSYGYTF.

This clone was recorded only once. The genes are TRBV30 and TRBJ1-1; no clear D gene. The germline V gene encodes CDR1 GTSNPN and CDR2 SVGIG (reference sequence). Trimming pared 5 bases from V and 7 bases from J, leaving 5 bases between. CDR3 size: 9 residues. The CDR3 sequence: CAWGLEAFF. CDR3 DNA sequence: TGTGCCTGGGGACTTGAAGCTTTCTTT.

The rearrangement joins TRBV30 to TRBJ2-4, with 7 nucleotides matching TRBD2. The CDR3 contains 12 residues. CDR1 is GTSNPN, CDR2 SVGIG, per germline (reference sequence). CDR3 DNA: TGTGCAAGCGGGGTTGCCAAAAACATTCAGTACTTC. It is translated as CASGVAKNIQYF.

V usage is TRBV7-2 and J usage is TRBJ1-6; a weak D match, TRBD1 (6 bases). Germline V lookup: CDR1 SGHTA, CDR2 FQGNSA. The CDR3 runs to 15 residues. V was trimmed by 6 bases and J by 10 bases, leaving 19 bases between them. The chain's CDR3 is CASRWGAGRGSPLHF. DNA of the CDR3: TGTGCCAGCAGGTGGGGGGCAGGGAGAGGATCACCCCTCCACTTT.

For the CDR3, the DNA is TGTGCCAGCCAACCTTCGGACAGGAACTATGGCTACACCTTC. It codes for CASQPSDRNYGYTF. The J gene is TRBJ1-2, the V gene TRBV27; 7 nucleotides agree with TRBD1. V trimming: 8 bases; J trimming: 2 bases; junction bases outside the gene matches: 8. The germline CDR1 and CDR2 sequences are MNHEY and SMNVEV (reference sequence). The CDR3 is 14 residues long.

This clone has only a few counts. CDR3 amino acids: CSGKDSPYEQYF. DNA of the CDR3: TGCAGCGGGAAGGACAGCCCATACGAGCAGTACTTC. The chain employs TRBV29-1 and TRBJ2-7, with D perhaps matching TRBD1 (6 bases). Trimming shortened V by 7 bases and J by 4 bases, and 14 bases separated the two germline ends. The CDR3 length is 12 residues. The germline V gene encodes CDR1 SQVTM and CDR2 ANQGSEA.

The V call is TRBV30, the J call TRBJ1-2; tentative D call: TRBD1 (5 bases). This CDR3 is built from 12 residues. The germline V gene encodes CDR1 GTSNPN and CDR2 SVGIG (reference sequence). Trimming took 7 bases from V and 2 from J, leaving 11 bases between them. The CDR3 nucleotides read TGTGCCTCCCCGCGGGGGAACTATGGCTACACCTTC. Protein product: CASPRGNYGYTF.

V usage is TRBV7-9 and J usage is TRBJ1-6; D gene unclear. Germline V gene sequence: CDR1 SEHNR, CDR2 FQNEAQ (reference sequence). V was shortened by 2 bases and J by 9 bases, with 14 bases between the two germline ends. This CDR3 has 15 amino acids. DNA for the CDR3: TGTGCCAGCAGCTTATATACAGAACCGGGTTCACCCCTCCACTTT. Its translation is CASSLYTEPGSPLHF. Complete variable domain (other parts from reference TRBV7-9 and TRBJ1-6): DTGVSQNPRHKITKRGQNVTFRCDPISEHNRLYWYRQTLGQGPEFLTYFQNEAQLEKSRLLSDRFSAERPKGSFSTLEIQRTEQGDSAMYLCASSLYTEPGSPLHFGNGTRLTVT.

The CDR3 DNA reads as TGTGCCAGCAGCAGGATTTGGGGGAACACTGAAGCTTTCTTT. Its protein product is CASSRIWGNTEAFF. The V gene is TRBV7-9, the J gene TRBJ1-1; D is uncertain. V lost 5 bases and J 1 base, leaving 11 bases between the germline ends. Germline V lookup: CDR1 SEHNR, CDR2 FQNEAQ (reference sequence). This CDR3 has 14 residues.

V usage is TRBV27 and J usage is TRBJ2-5, with TRBD2 identical over 9 bases. CDR3 length: 15 amino acids. The germline gives CDR1 MNHEY, CDR2 SMNVEV (reference sequence). The V gene end was trimmed by 5 bases and the J gene end by 3 bases; junction bases not matched to a gene: 7. CDR3 region: CASSPWGGGEETQYF. DNA for the CDR3: TGTGCCAGCAGTCCCTGGGGCGGGGGGGAAGAGACCCAGTACTTC.

V usage is TRBV5-1 and J usage is TRBJ2-1, with D perhaps being TRBD1 or TRBD2 (6 bases each). The germline V and J ends were trimmed by 4 bases and 8 bases, with 13 bases remaining between them. Germline V gene data show CDR1 as SGHRS and CDR2 as YFSETQ. The CDR3 extends over 13 amino acids. In DNA form, the CDR3 reads TGCGCCAGCAGCCGGGGGCTGGGTTATGAGCAGTTCTTC. The encoded protein is CASSRGLGYEQFF.

CDR3 in DNA: TGCGCCAGCAGCTTGGATAGCGGGAGACACGAGCAGTACTTC. Translated: CASSLDSGRHEQYF. The J gene is TRBJ2-7, the V gene TRBV5-1; 9 bases are shared with TRBD2. The CDR3 runs 14 residues. CDR1 SGHRS and CDR2 YFSETQ come from the germline V gene. V shed 0 bases and J 5 bases; nucleotides not matched to a gene: 3.

As DNA, the CDR3 is TGTGCCACCAGCACCAGGACTAGCGGGGATTCGGGTGAGCAGTTCTTC. Its protein product is CATSTRTSGDSGEQFF. V is TRBV15 and J is TRBJ2-1; 12 bases match TRBD2. Germline CDR1 reads LNHNV; CDR2 reads YYDKDF (reference sequence). V lost 4 bases and J lost 9; bases outside the gene matches: 10. The length of the CDR3 is 16 residues.

This chain links TRBV2 with TRBJ1-2; TRBD1 matches 9 bases. CDR1 and CDR2 (germline): SNHLY, FYNNEI. This CDR3 region has 14 residues. V lost 6 bases to trimming and J lost 4 bases; unmatched junction nucleotides: 6. As DNA, the CDR3 is TGTGCCAGCAGGAGAGGACAGGGGTCCTATGGCTACACCTTC. This codes for CASRRGQGSYGYTF.

This clone was seen only a few times. The chain links TRBV30 to TRBJ1-3, with D possibly being TRBD1 (5 bases). The CDR3 sequence is 14 residues long. Germline CDR1 GTSNPN, CDR2 SVGIG (reference sequence). V lost 0 bases, J lost 2 bases, and 8 bases lay in between. The CDR3 coding sequence is TGTGCCTGGAGTGTCGGGACCACTGGAAACACCATATATTTT. Translation gives CAWSVGTTGNTIYF.

This clone came up a few times. The chain employs TRBV7-9 and TRBJ1-6; 7 bases match TRBD1. Trimming removed 5 bases from V and 9 bases from J; junction bases left unmatched: 10. This CDR3 comprises 15 residues. Germline assignment: CDR1 SEHNR and CDR2 FQNEAQ (reference sequence). CDR3 sequence reads: CASSEGQLSSSPLHF. CDR3 nucleotides: TGTGCCAGCAGCGAGGGACAGTTAAGTAGTTCACCCCTCCACTTT.

This clone was counted a few times. The V gene is TRBV4-3, the J gene TRBJ2-5; either TRBD1 or TRBD2 may supply D (6 bases each). Trimming shortened V by 0 bases and J by 2 bases, and 10 bases separated the two germline ends. CDR1 is LGHNA and CDR2 is YSLEER in the germline V gene. This CDR3 region has 15 residues. CDR3 residues: CASSQEGGRQETQYF. Here the CDR3 DNA reads TGCGCCAGCAGCCAAGAAGGGGGGCGACAAGAGACCCAGTACTTC.

This sequence joins TRBV4-1 and TRBJ2-5; 9 bases align to TRBD2. Per germline, CDR1 MGHRA and CDR2 YSYEKL. J lost 5 bases, V lost 0 bases, and 13 bases had no gene match. The CDR3 covers 18 residues. CDR3 residues: CASSQEQIGGGALETQYF. CDR3 in DNA: TGCGCCAGCAGCCAAGAACAGATCGGCGGGGGGGCTCTCGAGACCCAGTACTTC.

This clone was counted only a few times. The V gene is TRBV29-1, the J gene TRBJ2-5, with 12 bases matching TRBD2. Germline V gives CDR1 SQVTM, CDR2 ANQGSEA. The CDR3 loop spans 14 amino acids. Unmatched junction bases numbered 8, after V lost 7 bases and J lost 5 bases. The CDR3 sequence is CSGRLAGEWETQYF. The CDR3 nucleotides are TGCAGCGGACGACTAGCGGGGGAATGGGAGACCCAGTACTTC.